These T cell receptor beta chains were read from a single sample in a study of blood T cell repertoires in COVID-19. Here immunoSEQ multiplex PCR was the method, and the copy in TCRdb shows in-frame clones only, minus some. The data hold approximately 200,000 clones, with 75% to 90% observed a single time. Specimen: PBMCs or T cells enriched from blood (not recorded which). Receptor source: a man younger than 40 who had recovered from COVID-19. The CDR3 runs from the conserved cysteine through the conserved F or W. A D gene is named only where the DNA matches it firmly.

>TRBD1|TRBJ2-3|TRBV6-4
CASSRQGTDTQYF
>TRBD1|TRBJ2-5|TRBV28
CASSFQDRQETQYF
>.|TRBJ1-1|TRBV25-1
CASSETRGSRAFF
>.|TRBJ1-5|TRBV28
CASSPPESGNQPQHF
>.|TRBJ1-2|TRBV4-1
CASSQGGRGGARLNYGYTF
>TRBD1|TRBJ1-1|TRBV7-9
CASSPTGGYMNTEAFF
>TRBD2|TRBJ2-7|TRBV11-2
CASSYQGLASDEQYF
>TRBD1|TRBJ1-1|TRBV19
CASRGQFEAFF
>.|TRBJ2-5|TRBV21-1
CASSKGYLWETQYF
>.|TRBJ2-5|TRBV10-1
CASSPRAKEETQYF
>.|TRBJ1-1|TRBV6-2/TRBV6-3
CASSPQVPSEAFF
>TRBD1|TRBJ1-2|TRBV30
CAWSKGTVRIHGYTF
>.|TRBJ2-1|TRBV7-9
CASSTSEVVAASYNEQFF
>TRBD2|TRBJ2-7|TRBV9
CASSVGGGAGGEQYF
>TRBD2|TRBJ2-3|TRBV5-8
CASSFGTSQSTDTQYF
>.|TRBJ2-7|TRBV2
CASSEVPWAGQYEQYF
>.|TRBJ2-2|TRBV7-9
CASSFLAYTGELFF
>TRBD1|TRBJ1-5|TRBV29-1
CSAGQGDGNQPQHF
>TRBD2|TRBJ2-7|TRBV9
CASSAWTSGYEQYF
>TRBD1|TRBJ2-1|TRBV29-1
CSGGQGAPSSYNEQFF
>TRBD1|TRBJ2-2|TRBV10-1
CASNDRVGGELFF
>.|TRBJ1-2|TRBV9
CASSVGVYGYTF
>.|TRBJ1-1|TRBV5-6
CASSLSPNRARGTEAFF
>.|TRBJ2-7|TRBV11-2
CASRNLRSSYEQYF
>TRBD1|TRBJ1-5|TRBV30
CAWSTGTGGAQPQHF
>TRBD1|TRBJ1-4|TRBV4-1
CASSQDWGTGGQGEKLFF
>.|TRBJ1-2|TRBV30
CAWSLTNGYTF
>.|TRBJ2-1|TRBV28
CASSFVIDVSEQFF
>.|TRBJ2-1|TRBV4-3
CASSQDLDNEQFF
>.|TRBJ2-7|TRBV29-1
CSVEDGSGAPEQYF
>TRBD1|TRBJ2-1|TRBV4-1
CASSQVRETGGAYNEQFF
>TRBD2|TRBJ2-1|TRBV5-1
CASSLGVAGAYNEQFF
>.|TRBJ2-7|TRBV9
CASSVDLREQYF
>TRBD2|TRBJ2-5|TRBV15
CATSRGGSGSQETQYF
>TRBD2|TRBJ2-5|TRBV9
CASSAHGGAGETQYF
>.|TRBJ1-5|TRBV30
CAWSPGSGQPQHF
>.|TRBJ2-1|TRBV7-9
CASSHDREVNEQFF
>.|TRBJ2-1|TRBV11-2
CASSLGSSYNEQFF
>.|TRBJ1-4|TRBV7-2
CASSLVWGEPNEKLFF
>.|TRBJ2-2|TRBV7-8
CASSLANSITGELFF
>TRBD1|TRBJ2-3|TRBV6-5
CASTGTGITDTQYF
>TRBD1|TRBJ1-2|TRBV7-2
CASSLEARGQGQGGYTF
>.|TRBJ1-1|TRBV21-1
CASSGAIEDSLTEAFF
>TRBD1|TRBJ1-2|TRBV5-5
CASSSGTGDGYTF
>.|TRBJ2-7|TRBV10-2
CASSRQEYYEQYF
>.|TRBJ1-2|TRBV15
CATSREGNRDYGYTF
>TRBD1|TRBJ1-1|TRBV6-5
CAIQKGARTEAFF
>.|TRBJ1-5|TRBV30
CAWSTQNNQPQHF
>.|TRBJ2-5|TRBV19
CASSIGGEEETQYF
>.|TRBJ2-1|TRBV3-1/TRBV3-2
CASSRSEQQQFF
>.|TRBJ2-5|TRBV6-5
CASSYSFFNREETQYF
>TRBD2|TRBJ2-7|TRBV7-8
CASSLWSSGRKRSSYEQYF
>TRBD2|TRBJ2-1|TRBV20-1
CSASMASGSSYNEQFF